This T cell receptor beta chain derives from a study of quantifying T cell responses using KT2 cells. Turning to the study itself: Reverse transcription used primers in the TCR alpha and beta constant regions. The T4 ligation step was estimated to exceed 8.5% efficiency under optimum conditions. The second PCR was a qPCR stopped at a predetermined fluorescence threshold.

Study-wide findings and caveats: Very high KT2 spike-in numbers caused saturation in KT2 sequence detection.

The CDR3 is made up of 14 amino acids. CDR1 MNHNS and CDR2 SASEGT come from the germline V gene. The V and J ends lost 4 bases and 7 bases, in that order; junction bases with no gene match: 3. An oligo carrying a UMI was ligated to the cDNA 3' end. First-round PCR used three to five cycles and beta primers RC1.1 and RC1.2 covering TRBC1 and TRBC2. TCRdb called the UMI-ligation and nested PCR reads again in MiXCR, with one record for every CDR3 protein. The sample lists about 33,000 distinct CDR3 sequences, about a tenth occurring once. Known numbers of the T cell clone KT2 were added to PBMC. There are a few counts of this clonotype. Its matching antigen is unknown.

The V and J genes are TRBV6-1 and TRBJ2-1, with 11 positions matching TRBD2. The receptor was isolated from a human donor. Specimen: PBMCs spiked with cells of the T cell clone KT2. In nucleotides, the CDR3 is TGTGCCAGCAGTGGACTAGCGGGACAGAATGAGCAGTTCTTC. This sequence encodes CASSGLAGQNEQFF.